This T cell receptor (beta chain) was recovered during a study of Ad26.COV2.S vaccination and SARS-CoV-2 variants. Study in general: Once, or twice with 56 days between doses, Ad26.COV2.S was given intramuscularly. Study-wide results and limits: Greater spike-specific TCR breadth was seen in vaccine recipients than in placebo recipients.

Concerning this clone itself: As yet, its antigen is unknown.

Treatment noted: around 19 received Ad26.COV2.S at low or high dose, single or two shots; several received placebo; per-sample allocation not given. The investigators took samples on day 63 after the first vaccine or placebo injection. Immunization relied on an Ad26 vector, which expressed Wuhan-strain SARS-CoV-2 spike. Generated by immunoSEQ multiplex PCR, the TCRdb table keeps only in-frame clones and is missing some. The table has roughly 500,000 clones, around nine tenths seen once. Germline loops: CDR1 MDHEN, CDR2 SYDVKM. V was clipped by 6 bases and J by 7 bases, with 16 bases between them. The CDR3 has 15 residues.

This sample comprised peripheral blood, obtained in a trial of Ad26.COV2.S vaccine versus placebo. The origin of this receptor is a person aged 18 to 65 who received the Ad26.COV2.S COVID-19 vaccine or a placebo. V is TRBV28 and J is TRBJ1-6, with a tentative D call TRBD1 (5 bases). Here the CDR3 reads CASRTAGTLNSPLHF. As DNA, the CDR3 is TGTGCCAGCAGGACTGCCGGGACGCTGAATTCACCCCTCCACTTT.